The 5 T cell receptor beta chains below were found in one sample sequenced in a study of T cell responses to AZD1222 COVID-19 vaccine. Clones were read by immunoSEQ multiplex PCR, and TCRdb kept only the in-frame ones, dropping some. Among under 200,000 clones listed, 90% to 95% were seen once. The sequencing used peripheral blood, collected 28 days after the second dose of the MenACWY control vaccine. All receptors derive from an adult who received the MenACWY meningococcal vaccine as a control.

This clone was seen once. CDR3 in amino acids: CASSLASGGAGNQPQHF. The CDR3 DNA reads as TGTGCCAGCAGCTTAGCTTCGGGGGGCGCGGGCAATCAGCCCCAGCATTTT. The chain employs TRBV7-2 and TRBJ1-5; D might be TRBD1 (6 bases). V was shortened by 0 bases and J by 2 bases, with 14 bases between the two germline ends. Per the germline V gene, CDR1 is SGHTA and CDR2 is FQGNSA. The CDR3 length is 17 residues.

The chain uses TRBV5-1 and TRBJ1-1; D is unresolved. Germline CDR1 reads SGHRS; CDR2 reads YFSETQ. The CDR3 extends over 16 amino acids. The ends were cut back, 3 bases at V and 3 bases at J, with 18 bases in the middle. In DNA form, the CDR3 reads TGCGCCAGCAGCTCCTCCAGTCGTATGAGCGACACTGAAGCTTTCTTT. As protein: CASSSSSRMSDTEAFF.

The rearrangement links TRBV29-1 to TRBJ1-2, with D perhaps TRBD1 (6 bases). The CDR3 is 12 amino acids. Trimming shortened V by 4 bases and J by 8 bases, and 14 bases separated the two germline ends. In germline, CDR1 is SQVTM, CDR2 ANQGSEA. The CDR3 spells CSVAQGIIGYTF. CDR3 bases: TGCAGCGTTGCCCAGGGGATCATCGGCTACACCTTC. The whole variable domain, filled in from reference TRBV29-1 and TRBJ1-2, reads SAVISQKPSRDICQRGTSLTIQCQVDSQVTMMFWYRQQPGQSLTLIATANQGSEATYESGFVIDKFPISRPNLTFSTLTVSNMSPEDSSIYLCSVAQGIIGYTFGSGTRLTVV.

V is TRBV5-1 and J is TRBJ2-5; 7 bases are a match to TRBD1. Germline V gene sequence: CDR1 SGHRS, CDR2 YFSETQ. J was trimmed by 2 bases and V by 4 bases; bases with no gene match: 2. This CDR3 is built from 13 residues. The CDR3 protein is CASSGTAQETQYF. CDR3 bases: TGCGCCAGCAGCGGGACAGCACAAGAGACCCAGTACTTC.

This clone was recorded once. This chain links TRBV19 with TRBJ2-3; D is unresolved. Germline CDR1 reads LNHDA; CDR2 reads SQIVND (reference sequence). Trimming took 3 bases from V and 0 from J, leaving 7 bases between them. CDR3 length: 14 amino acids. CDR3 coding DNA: TGTGCCAGTAGTATGCAGGCTAGCACAGATACGCAGTATTTT. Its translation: CASSMQASTDTQYF.